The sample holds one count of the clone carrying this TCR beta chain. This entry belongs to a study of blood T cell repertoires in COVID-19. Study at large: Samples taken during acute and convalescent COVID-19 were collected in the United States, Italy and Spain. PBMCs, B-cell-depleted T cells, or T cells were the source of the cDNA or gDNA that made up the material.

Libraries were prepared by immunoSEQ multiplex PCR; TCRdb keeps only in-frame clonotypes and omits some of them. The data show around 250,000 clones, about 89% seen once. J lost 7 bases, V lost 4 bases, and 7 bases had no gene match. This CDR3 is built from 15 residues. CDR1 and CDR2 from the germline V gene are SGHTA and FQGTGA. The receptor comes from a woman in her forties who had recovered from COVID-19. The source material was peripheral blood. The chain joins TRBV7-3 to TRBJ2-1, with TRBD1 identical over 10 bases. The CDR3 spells CASSSEDRGGNEQFF. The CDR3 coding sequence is TGTGCCAGCAGCTCCGAGGACAGGGGGGGTAATGAGCAGTTCTTC.